This TCR beta chain was sequenced during a study of T cells in Graves' hyperthyroidism and ophthalmopathy. Study-level results: Ophthalmopathy, as predicted by the model, came a median around 6.7 months after the prediction.

Comments on this clonotype: The target antigen is unknown.

In patients aged 18 to 65, hyperthyroidism was newly diagnosed, with duration under 2 months. Exclusion of a patient resulted from uncontrolled infection, other autoimmune disease, pregnancy or lactation. Diagnostic assessment was based on clinical symptoms, serum thyroxine and TRAb, thyroid ultrasound and orbital computed tomography. Amplified TCR beta CDR3 regions derived from RNA transcripts. In the first-round RT-PCR of the TCR CDR3, the HTBI primer set was used. Via MiXCR, TCRdb re-called the multiplex PCR reads, giving one row per CDR3 protein. The sample has hundreds of thousands of distinct CDR3 sequences, roughly a third seen once; the top ten hold less than 40%. The V gene's germline CDR1 is DFQATT and CDR2 SNEGSKA (reference sequence). Trimming took 5 bases from V and 2 from J, leaving 22 bases between them. This CDR3 spans 17 amino acids.

This chain joins TRBV20-1 and TRBJ1-5, with D possibly matching TRBD1 (5 bases). This clonotype originated in a woman between 40 and 55 years old with Graves' hyperthyroidism. Sequencing was performed on blood. DNA for the CDR3: TGCAGTGCTCCCCTAGACGGGGGGATTCCGGGCAATCAGCCCCAGCATTTT. This gives the protein CSAPLDGGIPGNQPQHF.